The clone carrying this T cell receptor beta chain has more than one count but fewer than ten. No antigen is known for it. Trimming shortened V by 6 bases and J by 8 bases, and 16 bases separated the two germline ends. The CDR3 loop spans 13 amino acids. Per germline, CDR1 MDHEN and CDR2 SYDVKM. These data come from a study of T-cell reconstitution after alpha-beta-depleted transplantation in children. Findings and limits, study-wide: In patients about two months after transplant, alpha-beta T cells reportedly arose from several hundred expanded graft clones. T-cell counts and diversity were attributed mostly to newly produced T cells one year after transplant. Some patients' high day-60 TCRbeta diversity was traced to surviving recipient T cells and thymic progenitors.

Unique molecular identifiers were incorporated into the prepared TCRbeta library. Via MiXCR, TCRdb re-called the PCR reads, giving one row per CDR3 protein. The repertoire holds about 76,000 distinct CDR3 sequences, with roughly an eighth as singletons. The V call is TRBV28, the J call TRBJ1-2; D gene ambiguous. The clonotype comes from a male patient aged 2-10 years who had a stem cell transplant for acute lymphoblastic leukemia, so the T cells may come from the graft donor. This sample comprised PBMCs, mostly from graft donor cells, obtained 180 days after TCRalphabeta/CD19-depleted stem cell transplant. In DNA, the CDR3 is TGTGCCAGCAGCCCATTGCCGGTCTGGGGCTACACCTTC. Translation gives CASSPLPVWGYTF.